This is a list of T cell receptor beta chains from one sample in a study of Tregs in tolerant kidney transplant recipients. The protocol was immunoSEQ multiplex PCR, while the TCRdb copy is restricted to in-frame clones and leaves out a portion. In the table there are approximately 60,000 clones, roughly 98% of which are singletons. Sequenced here: Tregs from blood, sampled before the transplant. All receptors derive from a human donor who received a combined kidney and bone marrow transplant. Each CDR3 is given with its conserved first and last residue. The order of the fields is J gene, V gene, D gene, clone size, CDR3 length, CDR3 DNA, CDR3 protein. The D gene is left open where the match is weak. Rows may omit the clone size; those that give it use once, few, many or a size class.

TRBJ2-5 | TRBV25-1 | NA | NA | 15 | TGTGCCAGCAGTGAGTCGCGAGGCAGGGCCGAGACCCAGTACTTC | CASSESRGRAETQYF
TRBJ1-2 | TRBV29-1 | NA | NA | 13 | TGCAGCGTTGACGGGGGGGTGGACTATGGCTACACCTTC | CSVDGGVDYGYTF
TRBJ2-3 | TRBV7-2 | TRBD1 | NA | 16 | TGTGCCAGCAGCCAGGCAGGGACAGGGGGCGCAGATACGCAGTATTTT | CASSQAGTGGADTQYF
TRBJ2-1 | TRBV18 | NA | NA | 16 | TGTGCCAGCTCAAGGCGTCGTAGCGGAGGCTACAATGAGCAGTTCTTC | CASSRRRSGGYNEQFF
TRBJ2-1 | TRBV6-1 | TRBD2 | NA | 15 | TGTGCCAGCAGACACCCCGGGCGGGGGGGCAATGAGCAGTTCTTC | CASRHPGRGGNEQFF
TRBJ1-2 | TRBV5-1 | TRBD1 | NA | 14 | TGCGCCAGCAGCTTGGATGCCTCAGGGGGTGGCTACACCTTC | CASSLDASGGGYTF
TRBJ1-2 | TRBV28 | NA | NA | 13 | TGTGCCAGCAGACGGGGACAAATCTATGGCTACACCTTC | CASRRGQIYGYTF
TRBJ1-6 | TRBV7-2 | TRBD1 | once | 18 | TGTGCCAGCAGCCAACATTTAAGGACAGGGGGCCGTAATTCACCCCTCCACTTT | CASSQHLRTGGRNSPLHF
TRBJ1-6 | TRBV28 | TRBD1 | NA | 14 | TGTGCCAGCAGTCCGGGACAGGGCTATTCACCCCTCCACTTT | CASSPGQGYSPLHF
TRBJ1-2 | TRBV4-1 | NA | NA | 15 | TGCGCCAGCAGCCAAGATCGAGGGCAGACCTATGGCTACACCTTC | CASSQDRGQTYGYTF
TRBJ1-1 | TRBV5-1 | NA | NA | 14 | TGCGCCAGCAGCTTTGGGGGGGTAGGAACTGAAGCTTTCTTT | CASSFGGVGTEAFF
TRBJ2-7 | TRBV10-3 | NA | NA | 12 | TGTGCCACCCGGGACATATCTTACGAGCAGTACTTC | CATRDISYEQYF
TRBJ2-5 | TRBV11-2 | TRBD1 | NA | 14 | TGTGCCAGCAGCCGGGACAGTGCATACGAGACCCAGTACTTC | CASSRDSAYETQYF
TRBJ2-7 | TRBV5-6 | NA | NA | 16 | TGTGCCAGCAGCTTGGTTTTTGGAGGGTATCTCTACGAGCAGTACTTC | CASSLVFGGYLYEQYF
TRBJ2-1 | TRBV7-2 | TRBD2 | NA | 16 | TGTGCCAGCAGCTTCCTCGTGAGTGGGACTATTCACGAGCAGTTCTTC | CASSFLVSGTIHEQFF
TRBJ1-2 | TRBV11-2 | NA | NA | 14 | TGTGCCAGCAGCCCTGACAGGAAAAACTATGGCTACACCTTC | CASSPDRKNYGYTF
TRBJ2-4 | TRBV7-2 | TRBD2 | NA | 18 | TGTGCCAGCAGCTTAGGGCTAGCGGGGTTCCTAGCCAAAAACATTCAGTACTTC | CASSLGLAGFLAKNIQYF
TRBJ1-2 | TRBV19 | NA | NA | 13 | TGTGCCAGTAGTATGGGCACCAACTATGGCTACACCTTC | CASSMGTNYGYTF
TRBJ1-2 | TRBV5-4 | NA | few | 13 | TGTGCCAGCAGCTTGCCCCCGGTCTATGGCTACACCTTC | CASSLPPVYGYTF
TRBJ2-5 | TRBV18 | TRBD1 | NA | 13 | TGTGCCAGCTCACTAGGGACAGAAGAGACCCAGTACTTC | CASSLGTEETQYF
TRBJ2-5 | TRBV5-1 | TRBD2 | NA | 15 | TGCGCCAGCTTAGGTGGGACTAGCGGACAAGAGACCCAGTACTTC | CASLGGTSGQETQYF
TRBJ2-3 | TRBV7-9 | NA | NA | 16 | TGTGCCAGCAACCCCGGTTGGACAGCTCAGGCAGATACGCAGTATTTT | CASNPGWTAQADTQYF
TRBJ2-5 | TRBV5-1 | TRBD2 | NA | 15 | TGCGCCAGCAGCTTGGAACCTAGCGGACAAGAGACCCAGTACTTC | CASSLEPSGQETQYF
TRBJ2-4 | TRBV2 | NA | NA | 12 | TGTGCCAGCAGTGAAGCTATTAACATTCAGTACTTC | CASSEAINIQYF
TRBJ2-3 | TRBV7-3 | NA | once | 14 | TGTGCCAGCAGCCTAGGGGCTAGCACAGATACGCAGTATTTT | CASSLGASTDTQYF
TRBJ2-4 | TRBV10-3 | TRBD1 | NA | 16 | TGTGCCATCTCTTCAGGACGGACAGGAGCCAAAAACATTCAGTACTTC | CAISSGRTGAKNIQYF
TRBJ2-3 | TRBV5-1 | TRBD2 | NA | 14 | TGCGCCAGCAGCTCCGGGGGGGGACGAGATACGCAGTATTTT | CASSSGGGRDTQYF
TRBJ2-7 | TRBV6-6 | TRBD2 | NA | 15 | TGTGCCAGCGGGGGACTAGCAAGAGGGGCCTACGAGCAGTACTTC | CASGGLARGAYEQYF
TRBJ1-3 | TRBV5-6 | NA | once | 14 | TGTGCCAGCAGCTTGGGACAGGCTGGAAACACCATATATTTT | CASSLGQAGNTIYF
TRBJ2-6 | TRBV18 | TRBD1 | NA | 17 | TGTGCCAGCTACCGACAGGGCCCTAACTCTGGGGCCAACGTCCTGACTTTC | CASYRQGPNSGANVLTF
TRBJ1-5 | TRBV7-8 | NA | NA | 16 | TGTGCCAGCAGCTTAAGCCGCCAGGTCGGTCGACAGCCCCAGCATTTT | CASSLSRQVGRQPQHF
TRBJ1-2 | TRBV4-2 | NA | NA | 15 | TGTGCCAGCAGCCCACAACGACGGGACATCTATGGCTACACCTTC | CASSPQRRDIYGYTF
TRBJ2-7 | TRBV4-3 | TRBD2 | NA | 15 | TGCGCCAGCAGCCAAGAAGCGGGAGACCCCTACGAGCAGTACTTC | CASSQEAGDPYEQYF
TRBJ2-2 | TRBV10-3 | NA | NA | 14 | TGTGCCATCAGTGAGCAGGGGGGTACCGGGGAGCTGTTTTTT | CAISEQGGTGELFF
TRBJ2-3 | TRBV9 | NA | NA | 12 | TGTGCCAGCAGCCCAGTTACAGATACGCAGTATTTT | CASSPVTDTQYF
TRBJ2-3 | TRBV5-4 | TRBD1 | once | 14 | TGTGCCAGCAGCTTTCAGGGGGCGCAGGATACGCAGTATTTT | CASSFQGAQDTQYF
TRBJ2-7 | TRBV5-1 | NA | NA | 16 | TGCGCCAGCAGCTTGGGGGTCAGGGACTTTTCCTACGAGCAGTACTTC | CASSLGVRDFSYEQYF
TRBJ2-3 | TRBV9 | TRBD2 | NA | 16 | TGTGCCAGCAGCGTCGGACTAGCGGGGGGGACGGATACGCAGTATTTT | CASSVGLAGGTDTQYF
TRBJ2-4 | TRBV6-1 | NA | once | 15 | TGTGCCAGCAGGGGGAGGAGCCTAGCCAAAAACATTCAGTACTTC | CASRGRSLAKNIQYF
TRBJ1-4 | TRBV7-9 | NA | NA | 15 | TGTGCCAGCAGCTATTCAAGGACAGATGTCGAAAAACTGTTTTTT | CASSYSRTDVEKLFF
TRBJ1-6 | TRBV30 | NA | NA | 13 | TGTGCCTGGAGTACCCAGGAAAGTTCACCCCTCCACTTT | CAWSTQESSPLHF
TRBJ2-2 | TRBV10-3 | NA | NA | 16 | TGTGCCATCAGTGATATTCGGGGAAATCGGGCCGGGGAGCTGTTTTTT | CAISDIRGNRAGELFF
TRBJ2-1 | TRBV5-1 | NA | NA | 15 | TGCGCCAGCAGCACGAGCCACAGCTCCTACAATGAGCAGTTCTTC | CASSTSHSSYNEQFF